Listed below are T cell receptor beta chains from one sample, sequenced in a study of T cell changes during pregnancy in multiple sclerosis. Data came from immunoSEQ multiplex PCR; TCRdb stores just in-frame clones and leaves some out. In the table there are more than 30,000 clones, 90% to 95% of which are singletons. Sequencing used CD8+ T cells from peripheral blood mononuclear cells, obtained in the third trimester of pregnancy. These receptors all come from a female donor with multiple sclerosis, enrolled in a pregnancy study. CDR3s include the opening cysteine and the closing phenylalanine or tryptophan. The D gene is left open where the match is weak. Clone size is given for some rows only: seen once, a few or many times, or a class if the clone is expanded.

J gene,clone size,V gene,D gene,CDR3 protein,CDR3 DNA
TRBJ2-7,.,TRBV5-1,.,CASSLTPGDSYEQYF,TGCGCCAGCAGCTTGACACCCGGGGACTCTTACGAGCAGTACTTC
TRBJ2-7,.,TRBV9,.,CASSVGGAGADEQYF,TGTGCCAGCAGCGTAGGCGGGGCCGGTGCTGACGAGCAGTACTTC
TRBJ1-6,.,TRBV7-6,.,CASSNTLGDNSPLHF,TGTGCCAGCAGCAATACCTTAGGGGATAATTCACCCCTCCACTTT
TRBJ1-2,.,TRBV7-9,.,CASSFSPRAGDYGYTF,TGTGCCAGCAGCTTTAGCCCCAGGGCGGGAGACTATGGCTACACCTTC
TRBJ2-3,once,TRBV7-7,.,CASSSQLSDTQYF,TGTGCTAGCAGCTCTCAACTATCAGATACGCAGTATTTT
TRBJ1-2,.,TRBV2,.,CASSYLPHKVNYGYTF,TGTGCCAGCAGTTATCTCCCACACAAAGTAAACTATGGCTACACCTTC
TRBJ2-5,once,TRBV12-5,TRBD2,CASGSPSGGPLGTQYF,TGTGCTAGTGGTTCCCCCAGCGGGGGCCCCCTTGGGACCCAGTACTTC
TRBJ2-1,.,TRBV29-1,TRBD2,CSGGLAENNEQFF,TGCAGCGGCGGACTAGCGGAGAACAATGAGCAGTTCTTC
TRBJ2-3,.,TRBV19,.,CASSKPDSLGPSQYF,TGTGCCAGTAGTAAGCCTGACAGCTTAGGTCCCTCGCAGTATTTT
TRBJ2-4,.,TRBV14,.,CASSQWGDLAKNIQYF,TGTGCCAGCAGCCAATGGGGGGATTTGGCAAAAAACATTCAGTACTTC
TRBJ2-3,.,TRBV6-4,.,CASTTTGTDTQYF,TGTGCCAGCACTACGACAGGCACAGATACGCAGTATTTT
TRBJ2-3,.,TRBV2,TRBD1,CASTATGASTDTQYF,TGTGCCAGCACGGCGACAGGGGCTAGCACAGATACGCAGTATTTT
TRBJ1-1,.,TRBV9,.,CASSVMGGTEAFF,TGTGCCAGCAGCGTAATGGGGGGCACTGAAGCTTTCTTT
TRBJ1-5,.,TRBV7-2,.,CASSSLRGVNQPQHF,TGTGCCAGCAGCTCCCTCAGGGGAGTAAATCAGCCCCAGCATTTT
TRBJ1-5,.,TRBV5-4,.,CASSRGGVDQPQHF,TGTGCCAGCAGCCGGGGGGGGGTGGATCAGCCCCAGCATTTT
TRBJ1-5,.,TRBV5-6,TRBD1,CASSRTGYSNQPQHF,TGTGCCAGCAGCAGGACAGGTTATAGCAATCAGCCCCAGCATTTT
TRBJ1-2,.,TRBV10-2,.,CASSDAGLGYGYTF,TGCGCCAGCAGTGACGCAGGGCTTGGCTATGGCTACACCTTC
TRBJ2-5,.,TRBV9,.,CASSPQRGSTGETQYF,TGTGCCAGCAGCCCCCAACGAGGATCGACAGGAGAGACCCAGTACTTC
TRBJ1-1,.,TRBV9,.,CASSVGQGRDTEAFF,TGTGCCAGCAGCGTAGGTCAGGGGAGGGACACTGAAGCTTTCTTT
TRBJ1-1,.,TRBV4-2,TRBD1,CASSQDEGQGASEAFF,TGTGCCAGCAGCCAAGATGAGGGACAGGGGGCCTCTGAAGCTTTCTTT
TRBJ2-1,.,TRBV9,TRBD1,CASSVAGTGAIVNEQFF,TGTGCCAGCAGCGTAGCCGGTACAGGGGCTATCGTAAATGAGCAGTTCTTC
TRBJ1-2,.,TRBV5-1,TRBD1,CASSFLQGAAYGYTF,TGCGCCAGCAGCTTCCTACAGGGGGCTGCCTATGGCTACACCTTC
TRBJ1-1,.,TRBV30,.,CAWSVLAEAFF,TGTGCCTGGAGTGTACTGGCTGAAGCTTTCTTT
TRBJ2-7,.,TRBV7-8,TRBD2,CASSLASGGHSYEQYF,TGTGCCAGCAGCTTAGCGAGCGGGGGGCATTCCTACGAGCAGTACTTC
TRBJ1-3,.,TRBV9,.,CASSPPGDGNTIYF,TGTGCCAGCAGCCCACCAGGGGATGGAAACACCATATATTTT
TRBJ2-3,.,TRBV27,TRBD2,CASSLVRESTDTQYF,TGTGCCAGCAGTTTAGTGCGGGAGAGCACAGATACGCAGTATTTT
TRBJ2-7,.,TRBV2,TRBD2,CASRGTSGTYEQYF,TGTGCCAGCAGAGGGACTAGCGGTACCTACGAGCAGTACTTC
TRBJ2-7,.,TRBV19,TRBD1,CASIGQGASEQYF,TGTGCCAGTATCGGTCAGGGGGCATCCGAGCAGTACTTC
TRBJ1-2,.,TRBV7-6,TRBD1,CASSPPGGGYGYTF,TGTGCCAGCAGCCCGCCAGGGGGAGGCTATGGCTACACCTTC
TRBJ2-5,.,TRBV4-2,.,CASSQVGGRGRETQYF,TGTGCCAGCAGCCAAGTAGGGGGGAGGGGAAGGGAGACCCAGTACTTC
TRBJ2-1,.,TRBV7-9,.,CASSPLLRGDEQFF,TGTGCCAGCAGCCCACTTCTCAGGGGAGATGAGCAGTTCTTC
TRBJ2-2,once,TRBV6-4,.,CASRESGSETGELFF,TGTGCCAGCCGAGAGTCCGGGTCCGAGACCGGGGAGCTGTTTTTT
TRBJ1-1,.,TRBV7-6,.,CASSHAGGWDMNTEAFF,TGTGCCAGCAGCCATGCTGGGGGATGGGACATGAACACTGAAGCTTTCTTT
TRBJ1-2,.,TRBV2,TRBD1,CASRKGQGWSYGYTF,TGTGCCAGCAGGAAGGGACAGGGCTGGAGCTATGGCTACACCTTC
TRBJ2-1,.,TRBV6-1,TRBD2,CASSAGLAGEQFF,TGTGCCAGCAGTGCGGGACTAGCAGGAGAGCAGTTCTTC
TRBJ1-1,.,TRBV6-4,TRBD1,CASSEQGSTEAFF,TGTGCCAGCAGTGAACAGGGGTCTACTGAAGCTTTCTTT
TRBJ2-7,.,TRBV5-1,TRBD1,CASSPDGQGVFHEQYF,TGCGCCAGCAGCCCGGATGGACAGGGTGTTTTCCACGAGCAGTACTTC
TRBJ1-5,.,TRBV19,.,CASTPTQYMAPQHF,TGTGCCAGTACCCCAACCCAATACATGGCGCCCCAGCATTTT
TRBJ2-1,.,TRBV11-2,TRBD2,CASRGRAGGYNEQFF,TGTGCCAGCAGGGGACGGGCGGGGGGCTACAATGAGCAGTTCTTC
TRBJ2-7,.,TRBV28,.,CASSFVQATYEQYF,TGTGCCAGCAGTTTCGTACAGGCAACCTACGAGCAGTACTTC
TRBJ2-1,.,TRBV15,.,CATSRDWGGGPPSYNEQFF,TGTGCCACCAGCAGAGATTGGGGCGGGGGCCCCCCCTCCTACAATGAGCAGTTCTTC
TRBJ2-5,.,TRBV7-6,.,CASSPGDKETQYF,TGTGCCAGCAGCCCAGGGGACAAAGAGACCCAGTACTTC
TRBJ2-1,.,TRBV6-5,.,CAGRGGDNEQFF,TGTGCCGGCAGGGGGGGGGACAATGAGCAGTTCTTC
TRBJ1-4,.,TRBV7-3,.,CASSSRGMVSEKLFF,TGTGCCAGCAGCTCCAGGGGTATGGTGAGTGAAAAACTGTTTTTT